The present TCR beta chain was sequenced within a study of Tregs in tolerant kidney transplant recipients. Germline-derived CDR1 and CDR2 are MNHGY and SVAAGI. Trimming cost V 4 bases and J 5 bases, with 23 bases left between them. The CDR3 length is 17 residues. Assay: immunoSEQ multiplex PCR; the TCRdb copy retains only in-frame clones and omits some. The sample carries just over 15,000 clones, roughly 92% recorded once. The clonotype was recovered from a human donor in good health. The V gene is TRBV6-9, the J gene TRBJ1-2; D perhaps matches TRBD1 (5 bases). The sequencing input was CD8+ T cells from blood. CDR3 DNA sequence: TGTGCCAGCAGTTTGCGTGGGCGGCAGGGCAAGGGGTATGGCTACACCTTC. Translating it yields CASSLRGRQGKGYGYTF.